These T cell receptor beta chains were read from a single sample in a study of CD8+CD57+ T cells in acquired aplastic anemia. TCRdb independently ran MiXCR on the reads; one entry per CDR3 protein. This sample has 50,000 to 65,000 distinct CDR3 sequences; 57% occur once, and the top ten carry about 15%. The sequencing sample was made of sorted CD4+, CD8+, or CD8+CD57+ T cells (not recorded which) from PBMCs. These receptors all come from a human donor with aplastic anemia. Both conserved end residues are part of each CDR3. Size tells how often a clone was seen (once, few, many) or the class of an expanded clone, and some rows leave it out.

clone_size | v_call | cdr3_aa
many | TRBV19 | CASSITGTGDTEAFF
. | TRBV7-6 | CARFEATNEKLFF
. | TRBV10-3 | CAISPDRTSQPQHF
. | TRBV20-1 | CSARLGYGYTF
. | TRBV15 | CATGRDRASYEQYF
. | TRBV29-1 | CSVQQGADTEAFF
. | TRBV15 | CATSTGLAGGLTGELFF
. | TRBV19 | CASSILVNTEAFF
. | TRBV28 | CASGSPGEGINTEAFF
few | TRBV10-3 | CAISESLGIPEAFF
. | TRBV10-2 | CASRKQAGTDYGYTF
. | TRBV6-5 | CASSYRAEYYGYTF
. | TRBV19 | CASSRVALGYGYTF
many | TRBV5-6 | CASSLIGDEQYF
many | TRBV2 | CASSGELASTDTQYF
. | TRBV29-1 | CSVRGITSNEKLFF
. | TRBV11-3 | CASSPTAGGFYGYTF
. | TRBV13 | CASSLAGGLTDTQYF
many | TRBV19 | CASSTGQESRTEAFF
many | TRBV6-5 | CASSFGEGIYGYTF
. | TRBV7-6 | CASSLRAGEAFF
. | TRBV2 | CASLGRLNEKLFF
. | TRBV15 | CATSRDGTSMQYF
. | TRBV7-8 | CASKGDYNEQFF
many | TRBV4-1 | CASSQVRMKGYGYTF
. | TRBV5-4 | CASAESGTLLYEQYF
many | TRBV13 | CASSLARDGTYEQYF